This T cell receptor (beta chain) stems from a study of cytomegalovirus exposure and HLA in healthy donors. The study, taken as a whole, reports: CMV antigen specificity of a few CMV-associated chains was confirmed in vitro.

Germline CDR1 reads GTSNPN; CDR2 reads SVGIG (reference sequence). The CDR3 length is 17 residues. This clone came up a few times. Its antigen is as yet unknown. The junction differs from germline at one of its ends, possibly a read error. PCR used 60 Vbeta primers and 13 Jbeta primers. This table comes from immunoSEQ multiplex PCR, and its TCRdb copy is limited to in-frame clones, with some not included. The table shows approximately 180,000 clones, with 75% to 80% occurring only once. The gene calls are TRBV30 and TRBJ2-6; perhaps TRBD2 as D (6 bases). Sequencing used PBMCs. The sequence was obtained from a man in his forties in good health and CMV-seropositive. CDR3 sequence (DNA): TGTGCCTGGAGTCTCCTCAACGACGGGACTGGGGCCAACGGCCTGACTTTC. Translating gives CAWSLLNDGTGANGLTF.